The entry below gives a single T cell receptor (beta chain) sequence along with its context. The antigen remains unidentified. This entry comes from a study of vaccination and CD4 T cells after COVID-19. Across the study: Overlapping spike peptides of SARS-CoV-2, HCoV-NL63, HCoV-OC43 and HCoV-229E stimulated the cells.

Treatment defined: approximately nine-day PBMC culture with coronavirus spike peptide pools or control peptides (ViraFEST assay). The unexposed donor provided CD4+ T cells, which were taken before the COVID-19 pandemic (2011-2018). At the Johns Hopkins FTIC core, DNA taken from cultured CD4+ T cells was sequenced by way of the Oncomine TCR Beta short-read assay. TCRdb re-called the PCR reads with MiXCR, one entry per CDR3 protein. This sample has roughly 5,700 distinct CDR3 sequences, with 35% to 45% found just once. CDR1 and CDR2 (germline): SQVTM, ANQGSEA. The CDR3 has 12 residues. Trimming left V 4 bases short and J 7 bases short, with 10 bases between.

Material for sequencing was CD4+ T cells from blood, cultured in vitro. This sequence joins TRBV29-1 and TRBJ2-2, with D perhaps matching TRBD1 (6 bases). The sequence was obtained from a human donor in good health. The CDR3 reads CSVGQGHGELFF. The CDR3 DNA follows: TGCAGCGTTGGGCAGGGACACGGGGAGCTGTTTTTT.